Sequencing of this T cell receptor beta chain was carried out in a study of T-cell reconstitution after alpha-beta-depleted transplantation in children. Regarding the study as a whole: T cells produced anew were the main source of T-cell counts and diversity one year after transplant.

Unique molecular identifiers were built into the TCRbeta library. MiXCR was run by TCRdb on the PCR reads, yielding one entry per CDR3 protein. The sample lists 250,000 to 300,000 distinct CDR3 sequences, roughly 10% occurring once. Losses at the gene ends were 3 bases for V and 8 bases for J; bases not matched to a gene: 13. From germline, CDR1 is SGHAT and CDR2 FQNNGV. The CDR3 spans 16 residues. This clonotype was counted many times. Its antigen is unknown. The chain uses TRBV11-2 and TRBJ2-3; 8 nucleotides match TRBD2. This TCR came from a male patient between 2 and 15 years old who had a stem cell transplant for chronic granulomatous disease, so the T cells may come from the graft donor. The sample consisted of peripheral blood, taken 180 days after TCRalphabeta/CD19-depleted stem cell transplant. The CDR3 coding sequence is TGTGCCAGCAGCTTTTTCGGGGGGGCCGTTTCTGTTACGCAGTATTTT. This translates into CASSFFGGAVSVTQYF.